Included here is one T cell receptor beta chain sequence, with context. This CDR3 is built from 18 residues. V shed 3 bases, J shed 2 bases, and the junction held 13 bases outside the gene matches. CDR1 KGHSH and CDR2 LQKENI come from the germline V gene. These data originate in a study of blood T cell repertoires in COVID-19. TCRdb's table, derived via immunoSEQ multiplex PCR, lists solely in-frame clones and lacks some. Of around 120,000 clones detected, roughly 89% appear once; the ten largest clones hold 3.5% to 4%. Input material: peripheral blood. This receptor was obtained from a woman in her sixties with COVID-19, enrolled during active disease. The rearrangement joins TRBV18 to TRBJ1-3; 7 nucleotides match TRBD1. The CDR3 DNA sequence: TGTGCCAGCTCACCGGTGACAGGGAGTTATGATACTGGAAACACCATATATTTT. Translated, it gives CASSPVTGSYDTGNTIYF.